These 26 T cell receptor beta chains share one sample of origin, sequenced in a study of T cell clonality in common variable immunodeficiency. Produced via immunoSEQ multiplex PCR; TCRdb's table is partial and in-frame only. The sample shows roughly 55,000 clones, none of them appearing just once. The material sequenced was peripheral blood mononuclear cells. The source is a person between 18 and 75 years old in good health.

This clone occurred many times. Coverage ceases 3 residues before the CDR3 finishes, and the germline J gene fills in the end. V usage is TRBV19 and J usage is TRBJ2-1; 9 positions agree with TRBD2. Germline V gives CDR1 LNHDA, CDR2 SQIVND (reference sequence). V shed 6 bases, J shed 9 bases, and the junction held 12 bases outside the gene matches. The CDR3 is 15 residues long. The CDR3 protein is CASSATSGRLSEQFF. The sequenced CDR3 bases are TGTGCCAGTAGCGCTACTAGCGGGCGTCTGAGTGAG.

This clone was seen many times. The read stops 3 residues short of the end of the CDR3; the missing end is completed from the germline J gene. The chain joins TRBV4-1 to TRBJ1-2, with D unclear. The CDR3 covers 16 residues. The germline gives CDR1 MGHRA, CDR2 YSYEKL. V gave up 0 bases and J gave up 0 bases, with 11 bases separating them. CDR3 sequence reads: CASSQDPGSANYGYTF. CDR3 DNA (partial): TGCGCCAGCAGCCAAGACCCCGGGTCAGCTAACTATGGC.

At least ten counts were recorded for this clone. The read comes to an end 3 residues before the CDR3 does, leaving the germline J gene to fill in the end. The gene calls are TRBV7-2 and TRBJ2-5; 11 nucleotides match TRBD1. This CDR3 region has 15 residues. The ends lost 1 base at V and 5 bases at J; junction bases unmatched: 3. CDR1 and CDR2 (germline): SGHTA, FQGNSA. This chain's CDR3 is CASSLGGQGVETQYF. Incomplete CDR3 DNA: TGTGCCAGCAGCTTAGGGGGACAGGGGGTTGAGACC.

This clone has a count of ten or more. The sequenced fragment ends 3 residues before the CDR3 boundary, so the rest is inferred from the germline J gene. The rearrangement uses TRBV18 and TRBJ2-7, with a tentative D call TRBD1 (6 bases). Germline V gene data show CDR1 as KGHSH and CDR2 as LQKENI. CDR3 size: 16 residues. V dropped 2 bases and J dropped 2 bases, with 16 bases sitting between them. The CDR3 bases that were read are TGTGCCAGCTCACCAAAAGGACAGCAAAGTCCCTACGAG. Protein product: CASSPKGQQSPYE. The whole CDR3 sequence is CASSPKGQQSPYEQYF. Full variable domain (outside the CDR3, taken from reference TRBV18 and TRBJ2-7): NAGVMQNPRHLVRRRGQEARLRCSPMKGHSHVYWYRQLPEEGLKFMVYLQKENIIDESGMPKERFSAEFPKEGPSILRIQQVVRGDSAAYFCASSPKGQQSPYEQYFGPGTRLTVT.

This clone has a count of ten or more. The read ends 3 residues early relative to the CDR3; the germline J gene fills the gap. The chain couples TRBV30 to TRBJ2-1, with 10 bases fitting TRBD2. V was pared by 4 bases and J by 8 bases, with 5 bases of the junction left unmatched. Germline lookup yields CDR1 GTSNPN and CDR2 SVGIG (reference sequence). CDR3 size: 13 residues. The CDR3 is CAWKAGGLDEQFF. Partial CDR3 DNA: TGTGCCTGGAAAGCGGGAGGGCTCGATGAG.

This clone showed up many times. The CDR3 end lies 3 residues beyond the end of the read and is filled in from the germline J gene. The chain uses TRBV7-2 and TRBJ2-7; D uncertain. This CDR3 is built from 11 residues. V lost 5 bases to trimming and J lost 4 bases, with 6 bases between them. The germline CDR1 and CDR2 sequences are SGHTA and FQGNSA. CDR3 protein: CASSLRYEQYF. The part of the CDR3 DNA that was read is TGTGCCAGCAGCCTACGGTACGAG.

As for this clone: The observed sequence ends 3 residues before the CDR3 terminus, with the missing tail filled in from the germline J gene. This chain uses TRBV20-1 with TRBJ2-1, with 9 bases fitting TRBD2. Unmatched junction bases numbered 9, after V lost 6 bases and J lost 3 bases. Germline CDR1 reads DFQATT; CDR2 reads SNEGSKA (reference sequence). There are 15 residues in the CDR3. CDR3 sequence: CSAQETSGYYNEQFF. CDR3 DNA (partial): TGCAGTGCACAGGAGACTAGCGGATACTACAATGAG.

At least ten counts were recorded for this clone. The read ends 3 residues shy of where the CDR3 ends; the end is completed using the germline J gene. The genes are TRBV7-9 and TRBJ1-1, with unresolved D. The germline V gene encodes CDR1 SEHNR and CDR2 FQNEAQ (reference sequence). There are 12 residues in the CDR3. Trimming took off 5 bases at V and 3 bases at J, with 7 bases between the two ends. CDR3 sequence: CASSPYYTEAFF. Partial CDR3 DNA: TGTGCCAGCAGCCCGTACTACACTGAA.

This clone was observed many times. Coverage ceases 3 residues before the CDR3 finishes, and the germline J gene fills in the end. This chain connects TRBV5-6 to TRBJ1-3, with TRBD1 as a possible D gene (6 bases). The CDR3 totals 14 residues. V lost 4 bases and J 4 bases, leaving 12 bases between the germline ends. The V gene's germline CDR1 is SGHDT and CDR2 YYEEEE. This CDR3 reads CASSGAGVGNTIYF. CDR3 bases read: TGTGCCAGCAGCGGGGCAGGGGTAGGAAACACC.

The sample holds many counts of this clone. The CDR3 end is not reached by the read, which stops 3 residues before it; the germline J gene fills it in. The gene calls are TRBV6-1 and TRBJ2-5; D gene unclear. The germline CDR1 and CDR2 sequences are MNHNS and SASEGT. The CDR3 is 15 residues long. V lost 2 bases and J lost 1, with 11 bases in between. The CDR3 sequence is CASSETRDSQETQYF. The sequenced part of the CDR3 DNA is TGTGCCAGCAGTGAAACAAGAGACTCCCAAGAGACC.

This clone was seen ten or more times. The observed sequence ends 3 residues before the CDR3 terminus, with the missing tail filled in from the germline J gene. The gene calls are TRBV7-2 and TRBJ2-1; a weak D match, TRBD2 (5 bases). Trimming shortened V by 3 bases and J by 0 bases, and 9 bases separated the two germline ends. This CDR3 is built from 15 residues. CDR1 and CDR2 from the germline V gene are SGHTA and FQGNSA. CDR3 sequence: CASSLRAVSYNEQFF. The sequenced part of the CDR3 DNA is TGTGCCAGCAGCTTGCGAGCGGTCTCCTACAATGAG.

There are many counts of this clone. The observed sequence ends 3 residues before the CDR3 terminus, with the missing tail filled in from the germline J gene. This sequence joins TRBV20-1 and TRBJ1-5; D possibly corresponds to TRBD1 (5 bases). This CDR3 has 17 amino acids. Germline-derived CDR1 and CDR2 are DFQATT and SNEGSKA (reference sequence). V shed 0 bases and J shed 1 base, with 16 bases lying between them. The chain's CDR3 is CSARDRQGMASNQPQHF. Incomplete CDR3 DNA: TGCAGTGCTAGAGATCGTCAGGGTATGGCGAGCAATCAGCCC.

This clone was observed at least ten times. The CDR3 reads CASSQGETTYEQYF. The sequenced part of the CDR3 DNA is TGTGCCAGCAGCCAAGGAGAGACAACCTACGAG. The rearrangement uses TRBV4-2 and TRBJ2-7, with D uncertain. The read stops 3 residues short of the end of the CDR3; the missing end is completed from the germline J gene. Per germline, CDR1 LGHNA and CDR2 YNFKEQ. Deletions cut 1 base from V and 2 bases from J, with 9 bases between. The CDR3 has 14 amino acids.

Of note for this clone: The read halts 3 residues ahead of the CDR3 end, with the missing end drawn from the germline J gene. V is TRBV10-2 and J is TRBJ2-2, with 12 bases identical to TRBD2. The CDR3 sequence is 17 residues long. Trimming cost V 0 bases and J 6 bases; bases outside gene matches: 5. CDR1 and CDR2 (germline): WSHSY, SAAADI. The CDR3 protein is CASSESFGLAGPGELFF. CDR3 bases read: TGCGCCAGCAGTGAGTCGTTTGGACTAGCGGGACCCGGGGAG.

The sample holds many counts of this clone. The CDR3 is cut off 3 residues early in the read; its end comes from the germline J gene. The chain links TRBV20-1 to TRBJ2-1; no clear D gene. CDR1 and CDR2 from the germline V gene are DFQATT and SNEGSKA (reference sequence). This CDR3 contains 14 residues. With 3 bases removed from V and 0 bases from J, the gap between germline ends came to 9 bases. The CDR3 reads CSASRPSSYNEQFF. The CDR3 DNA, read in part, is TGCAGTGCTAGCCGGCCTAGCTCCTACAATGAG.

This clone was recorded many times. The CDR3 end falls 3 residues outside the read, so it is completed with the germline J gene. The V call is TRBV20-1, the J call TRBJ2-3; 7 nucleotides align to TRBD1. V gave up 2 bases and J gave up 0 bases; unmatched junction bases: 8. CDR3 size: 16 residues. The germline CDR1 and CDR2 sequences are DFQATT and SNEGSKA (reference sequence). The CDR3 DNA, read in part, is TGCAGTGCTAGAAGTCCCAGGGGGACCAGCACAGATACG. Encoded protein: CSARSPRGTSTDT. In full, the CDR3 is CSARSPRGTSTDTQYF.

In this sample, this clone turned up many times. The CDR3 is CASMTILGTEAFF. Partial CDR3 DNA: TGTGCCAGTATGACTATTTTGGGCACTGAA. The rearrangement uses TRBV7-2 and TRBJ1-1; D is unclear. The read halts 3 residues ahead of the CDR3 end, with the missing end drawn from the germline J gene. V lost 9 bases, J lost 4 bases, and 15 bases lay in between. The CDR3 extends over 13 amino acids. In germline, CDR1 is SGHTA, CDR2 FQGNSA. The whole variable domain, remainder taken from reference TRBV7-2 and TRBJ1-1, is GAGVSQSPSNKVTEKGKDVELRCDPISGHTALYWYRQSLGQGLEFLIYFQGNSAPDKSGLPSDRFSAERTGGSVSTLTIQRTQQEDSAVYLCASMTILGTEAFFGQGTRLTVV.

In this sample, this clone turned up many times. One end of the junction is discordant with germline, which a read error may explain. Read sequence stops 3 residues before the CDR3 end, and the germline J gene provides the missing end. The J gene is TRBJ2-7, the V gene TRBV4-2, with D tentatively TRBD1 (6 bases). Looked up from germline, CDR1 is LGHNA and CDR2 is YNFKEQ. This CDR3 region has 17 residues. The CDR3 protein is CASSQDVKPEQGYEQYF. Incomplete CDR3 DNA: TGCGCCAGCAGCCAAGATGTAAAACCCGAACAGGGCTACGAG.

This clone was seen repeatedly, ten times or more. The sequenced fragment ends 3 residues before the CDR3 boundary, so the rest is inferred from the germline J gene. V and J are TRBV18 and TRBJ2-1; no firm D call. Trimming left V 0 bases short and J 0 bases short, with 9 bases between. The CDR3 sequence is 16 residues long. Germline values: CDR1 KGHSH, CDR2 LQKENI. The sequenced part of the CDR3 DNA is TGTGCCAGCTCACCACCGAAGATCGGCTCCTACAATGAG. It translates to CASSPPKIGSYNE. The full CDR3 is CASSPPKIGSYNEQFF.

This clone was picked up many times. The sequenced fragment ends 3 residues before the CDR3 boundary, so the rest is inferred from the germline J gene. The J gene is TRBJ2-3, the V gene TRBV20-1; TRBD2 matches 7 bases. V was pared by 6 bases and J by 0 bases, with 6 bases of the junction left unmatched. This CDR3 comprises 14 residues. Germline-derived CDR1 and CDR2 are DFQATT and SNEGSKA (reference sequence). Incomplete CDR3 DNA: TGCAGTGCCTCAACTAGCGAGAGCACAGATACG. Its translation: CSASTSESTDT. From start to end, the CDR3 is CSASTSESTDTQYF.

At least ten counts were recorded for this clone. CDR3 DNA, as far as it was read: TGCAGTGCCAACGATAGGGGGACCGGGAGGGGCACTGAA. Encoded protein: CSANDRGTGRGTE. From start to end, the CDR3 is CSANDRGTGRGTEAFF. V usage is TRBV20-1 and J usage is TRBJ1-1; a possible D gene is TRBD1 (6 bases). The read falls 3 residues short of the CDR3 end, and the missing part is taken from the germline J gene. CDR3 length equals 16 residues. Germline CDR1 and CDR2: DFQATT and SNEGSKA (reference sequence). The ends were cut back, 6 bases at V and 4 bases at J, with 24 bases in the middle.

This clone was picked up many times. The CDR3 end is not reached by the read, which stops 3 residues before it; the germline J gene fills it in. The J gene is TRBJ2-1, the V gene TRBV20-1; no reliable D call. CDR3 length: 13 residues. The V gene's germline CDR1 is DFQATT and CDR2 SNEGSKA (reference sequence). V was trimmed by 3 bases and J by 4 bases, leaving 10 bases between them. The chain's CDR3 is CSASTVGYNEQFF. The covered CDR3 bases are TGCAGTGCTAGTACTGTCGGTTACAATGAG.

This clone has a count of ten or more. From the germline J gene comes the end of the CDR3, since the read stops 3 residues before it. The V gene is TRBV5-1, the J gene TRBJ2-1, with D perhaps assigned TRBD1 or TRBD2 (7 bases each). Germline V CDR1 and CDR2: SGHRS, YFSETQ. The V end was cut by 4 bases, the J end by 7 bases, with 15 bases between. The CDR3 loop spans 14 amino acids. The chain's CDR3 is CASSMTGRGNEQFF. The sequenced CDR3 bases are TGCGCCAGCAGCATGACAGGGAGGGGGAATGAG.

This clone showed up many times. The read stops 3 residues short of the end of the CDR3; the missing end is completed from the germline J gene. V usage is TRBV10-1 and J usage is TRBJ2-7; 7 nucleotides match TRBD1. V dropped 6 bases and J dropped 1; count of bases not matched to a gene: 6. This CDR3 region has 14 residues. Germline V CDR1 and CDR2: WNHNN, SYGVQD (reference sequence). The covered CDR3 bases are TGCGCCAGCAGCGTAGACAGGGATTCCTACGAG. This codes for CASSVDRDSYE. The full CDR3 protein is CASSVDRDSYEQYF.

On this clone: The read comes to an end 3 residues before the CDR3 does, leaving the germline J gene to fill in the end. The chain uses TRBV20-1 and TRBJ2-1; 8 bases are shared with TRBD1. CDR1 and CDR2 (germline): DFQATT, SNEGSKA (reference sequence). The ends lost 6 bases at V and 1 base at J; junction bases unmatched: 11. This CDR3 has 16 residues. CDR3 bases read: TGCAGTGCGCGAAGACCAGGGGGCATTTCCTACAATGAG. Protein: CSARRPGGISYNE. The entire CDR3 protein reads CSARRPGGISYNEQFF.

This clone has ten or more counts. Coverage ceases 3 residues before the CDR3 finishes, and the germline J gene fills in the end. The genes are TRBV19 and TRBJ2-5, with D possibly being TRBD2 (5 bases). Trimming took off 4 bases at V and 4 bases at J, with 22 bases between the two ends. The CDR3 spans 17 residues. CDR1 LNHDA and CDR2 SQIVND come from the germline V gene (reference sequence). Partial CDR3 DNA: TGTGCCAGTAGTAGCCTTCAATATGGACCACTAGTAGAGACC. Protein: CASSSLQYGPLVET. The CDR3 in its entirety is CASSSLQYGPLVETQYF.